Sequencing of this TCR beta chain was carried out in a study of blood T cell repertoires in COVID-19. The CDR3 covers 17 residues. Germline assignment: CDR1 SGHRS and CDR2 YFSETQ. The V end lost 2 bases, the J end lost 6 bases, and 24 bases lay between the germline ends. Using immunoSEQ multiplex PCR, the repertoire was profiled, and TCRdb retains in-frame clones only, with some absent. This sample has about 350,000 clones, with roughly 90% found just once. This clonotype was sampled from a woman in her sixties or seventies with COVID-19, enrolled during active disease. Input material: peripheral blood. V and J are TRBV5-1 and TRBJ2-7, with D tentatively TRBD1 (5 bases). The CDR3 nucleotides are TGCGCCAGCAGCTTAAGGGTACCGACAGAGACTTTGAGCGAGCAGTACTTC. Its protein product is CASSLRVPTETLSEQYF. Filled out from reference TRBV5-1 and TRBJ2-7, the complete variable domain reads KAGVTQTPRYLIKTRGQQVTLSCSPISGHRSVSWYQQTPGQGLQFLFEYFSETQRNKGNFPGRFSGRQFSNSRSEMNVSTLELGDSALYLCASSLRVPTETLSEQYFGPGTRLTVT.